The T cell receptor (beta chain) described here comes from a study of cytomegalovirus exposure and HLA in healthy donors. With regard to this clone: As yet, its antigen is unknown.

The germline gives CDR1 SQVTM, CDR2 ANQGSEA. The CDR3 is 14 residues long. V lost 4 bases, J lost 3 bases, and 15 bases lay in between. The PCR made use of 60 Vbeta and 13 Jbeta primers. Authors' analysis steps: Counted up in a later analysis, unique TCR beta chains came to about 80 million, with 9.5 million to 13 million shared. Assay used: immunoSEQ multiplex PCR; TCRdb lists only in-frame clones, some missing. Clone size and the V and J calls come from that table; the DNA yielded D and trimming. The table shows 180,000 or so clones, with 70% to 85% occurring only once. Whole-study results and caveats: Exclusion as indistinguishable affected some V segments, including TRBV6-2 and TRBV6-3. Some TCR beta chains (roughly 160 of them) were listed as cytomegalovirus-associated. An analysis was carried out at a later point. It showed that HLA-associated TCR beta chains were more clonally expanded than equally common non-associated chains.

The sequenced sample consisted of PBMCs. This chain links TRBV29-1 with TRBJ1-2, with D tentatively TRBD1 (6 bases). The sequence derives from a boy aged 2 to 9 in good health and CMV-seronegative. This chain's CDR3 is CSVARDGTYYGYTF. The CDR3 DNA is TGCAGCGTTGCTCGCGACGGGACATACTATGGCTACACCTTC.